Below, one T cell receptor (beta chain) is given with its context. This record comes from a study of blood T cell repertoires in COVID-19. Across the study: Whether acute or convalescent, the COVID-19 samples came from the United States, Italy and Spain. T cells, B-cell-depleted T cells, or PBMCs provided the cDNA or gDNA that served as material.

Methods used by the authors: How many nucleated cells were present was estimated from reference gene primer amplification. The assay was immunoSEQ multiplex PCR, and TCRdb's table has in-frame clones only and misses some. That table is the source of V, J and clone size, and D and trimming were worked out from the DNA. The sample yields more than 110,000 clones, about 87% seen once. The CDR3 runs 13 residues. The V end lost 6 bases, the J end lost 1 base, and 9 bases lay between the germline ends. The sequenced material came from peripheral blood. The chain employs TRBV12-3 or TRBV12-4 and TRBJ1-1, with D perhaps matching TRBD1 (5 bases). The receptor was derived from a woman aged 40 to 50 with acute or convalescent COVID-19. CDR3 bases: TGTGCCAGCAGGAGAACAGGGAACACTGAAGCTTTCTTT. It is translated as CASRRTGNTEAFF.